This T cell receptor beta chain was identified in a study of T cells after posttransplantation cyclophosphamide. Study findings and constraints: Donor-recipient repertoire similarity was low at 1-2 months, rising over year one. Recipient CMV seropositivity and CMV reactivation strongly tracked TRB clonality.

The CDR3 sequence is 18 residues long. CDR1 LGHNA and CDR2 YNFKEQ come from the germline V gene. V was cut by 4 bases and J by 3 bases, with 23 bases left in between. Regarding this clone: The antigen is undetermined.

Only in-frame clones appear in the TCRdb table, and some are missing; sequencing was by immunoSEQ multiplex PCR. This sample has about 28,000 clones; approximately 90% occur once, and the top ten carry roughly 3.5%. The source is a man aged 50 or older. The V gene is TRBV4-2, the J gene TRBJ2-3; the D gene is possibly TRBD2 (5 bases). Sequenced sample: PBMCs. For the CDR3, the DNA is TGTGCCAGCAGCCTCTTAATAAGGGCTTCAGAGGGTACAGATACGCAGTATTTT. It translates to CASSLLIRASEGTDTQYF.